The rows below give T cell receptor beta chains drawn from one sample of a study of T cell responses to AZD1222 COVID-19 vaccine. Libraries were prepared by immunoSEQ multiplex PCR; TCRdb keeps only in-frame clonotypes and omits some of them. The data contain tens of thousands of clones, around 92% of them singletons. The input for sequencing was peripheral blood, taken on day 0 of MenACWY control vaccination. These receptors originate from an adult in good health. CDR3s include the opening cysteine and the closing phenylalanine or tryptophan. D genes are given only for firm matches. Expanded clones get a size class; other rows say once, few or many, or leave the size out.

TRBJ2-7	TRBV4-1	NA	TRBD1	TGCGCCAGCAGCCAGATGGACAGGGCTTACGAGCAGTACTTC	CASSQMDRAYEQYF
TRBJ2-5	TRBV6-6	NA	NA	TGTGCCAGCAGTTATTCTCGGGGGGAGACCCAGTACTTC	CASSYSRGETQYF
TRBJ2-1	TRBV27	NA	NA	TGTGCCAGCAGTTTGGTTACAGCCTTCTCCTACAATGAGCAGTTCTTC	CASSLVTAFSYNEQFF
TRBJ2-1	TRBV27	NA	TRBD1	TGTGCCAGCAGTTTTGGGGACAGGGGGCGGGATGAGCAGTTCTTC	CASSFGDRGRDEQFF
TRBJ2-7	TRBV27	NA	NA	TGTGCCAGCAGTTTAGGTGCGACCTACGAGCAGTACTTC	CASSLGATYEQYF
TRBJ2-7	TRBV7-2	once	TRBD2	TGTGCCAGCAGACCAGAGGCAGCGGGGACCCTTAGCGAGCAGTACTTC	CASRPEAAGTLSEQYF
TRBJ2-2	TRBV7-2	NA	TRBD1	TGTGCCAGCAGCGTCGGACAGGGAGTCGGGGAGCTGTTTTTT	CASSVGQGVGELFF
TRBJ1-6	TRBV19	NA	NA	TGTGCCAGTAGTCCGCACTATAATAATTCACCCCTCCACTTT	CASSPHYNNSPLHF
TRBJ1-2	TRBV19	NA	NA	TGTGCCAGTAGTAGGGAGGGGCCCTACTATGGCTACACCTTC	CASSREGPYYGYTF
TRBJ2-7	TRBV4-3	NA	NA	TGCGCCAGCAGCCAAGCCCGGAGAGGGGCACCCTACGAGCAGTACTTC	CASSQARRGAPYEQYF
TRBJ1-5	TRBV7-8	NA	NA	TGTGCCAGCAGCTCCGGGACCAATAGCAATCAGCCCCAGCATTTT	CASSSGTNSNQPQHF
TRBJ2-5	TRBV5-1	NA	TRBD1	TGCGCCAGCAGCCCGGGACAGACCCAAGAGACCCAGTACTTC	CASSPGQTQETQYF
TRBJ1-2	TRBV5-4	NA	NA	TGTGCCAGCAGTCTCGATGGGGACTATGGCTACACCTTC	CASSLDGDYGYTF
TRBJ1-6	TRBV6-5	NA	NA	TGTGCCAGCAGGACCACACGCTCCTGGGATTCACCCCTCCACTTT	CASRTTRSWDSPLHF
TRBJ2-3	TRBV2	once	TRBD2	TGTGCCAGCAGTGTAGGGACTAGCGGGGGAGTATATACGCAGTATTTT	CASSVGTSGGVYTQYF
TRBJ2-7	TRBV19	NA	NA	TGTGCCAGTAGCCAGAATGGGGGGAACGAGCAGTACTTC	CASSQNGGNEQYF
TRBJ2-5	TRBV6-2/TRBV6-3	NA	NA	TGTGCCAGCAGTTACTTGCAGGGGAGCGGGACCCAGTACTTC	CASSYLQGSGTQYF
TRBJ2-1	TRBV5-4	NA	TRBD2	TGTGCCAGCAGCTTTCTAGCGGCTAGCTCCTACAATGAGCAGTTCTTC	CASSFLAASSYNEQFF
TRBJ1-2	TRBV12-3/TRBV12-4	NA	TRBD1	TGTGCCAGCAGTCTGGACAGGGAGTATGGCTACACCTTC	CASSLDREYGYTF
TRBJ1-3	TRBV5-1	NA	NA	TGCGCCAGCAGCTTGGAGACAGGCTCTGGAAACACCATATATTTT	CASSLETGSGNTIYF
TRBJ2-1	TRBV6-5	NA	NA	TGTGCCAGCAACCCTAGGGAAAACAATGAGCAGTTCTTC	CASNPRENNEQFF
TRBJ2-1	TRBV7-2	NA	TRBD2	TGTGCCAGCAGCAGAACCGGGACTAGCGGGGGGTACAATGAGCAGTTCTTC	CASSRTGTSGGYNEQFF
TRBJ1-1	TRBV28	NA	NA	TGTGCCAGCAGTTTATTTGTCACTGAAGCTTTCTTT	CASSLFVTEAFF
TRBJ2-3	TRBV6-5	NA	NA	TGTGCCAGCAGTTCCACTAACACAGATACGCAGTATTTT	CASSSTNTDTQYF
TRBJ1-5	TRBV30	NA	NA	TGTGCCTGGAGTGTGGGAAGTTATAGCAATCAGCCCCAGCATTTT	CAWSVGSYSNQPQHF
TRBJ2-1	TRBV7-8	NA	NA	TGTGCCAGCAGCCCCCAAGGGGGAGGCTACAATGAGCAGTTCTTC	CASSPQGGGYNEQFF
TRBJ1-1	TRBV30	NA	NA	TGTGCCTGGAGTGTTAAACATGGGGGGAAGACTGTTGAAGCTTTCTTT	CAWSVKHGGKTVEAFF
TRBJ2-6	TRBV24-1	NA	NA	TGTGCCACCAGTGATCCCATCGGAGCCAGCTCTGGGGCCAACGTCCTGACTTTC	CATSDPIGASSGANVLTF
TRBJ2-5	TRBV11-2	once	TRBD1	TGTGCCAGCAGCCCGGACAGGGTAGGGGAGACCCAGTACTTC	CASSPDRVGETQYF
TRBJ2-7	TRBV29-1	NA	TRBD1	TGCAGCGTTGGTGGGTCCCAGGGGGAATACGAGCAGTACTTC	CSVGGSQGEYEQYF
TRBJ1-4	TRBV7-7	NA	TRBD1	TGTGCTAGCAACCTGACCAGGGGGAGAGAAAAACTGTTTTTT	CASNLTRGREKLFF
TRBJ2-4	TRBV6-5	NA	NA	TGTGCCAGCAGTTACATGTCAGGGACGGCCAAAAACATTCAGTACTTC	CASSYMSGTAKNIQYF
TRBJ1-1	TRBV7-6	NA	NA	TGTGCCAGCAGCTTAGGCGGGACCTCCCTAGCAGACACTGAAGCTTTCTTT	CASSLGGTSLADTEAFF
TRBJ1-1	TRBV4-2	NA	NA	TGTGCCAGCAGCCAAGAGTCCGGGGGATACACTGAAGCTTTCTTT	CASSQESGGYTEAFF
TRBJ1-4	TRBV10-1	NA	NA	TGCGCCAGCAGTGAGTCGACGGGGATTTATGAAAAACTGTTTTTT	CASSESTGIYEKLFF
TRBJ2-2	TRBV5-5	NA	TRBD2	TGTGCCAGCAGCTTACAGCGGGGGGGCCGCACCGGGGAGCTGTTTTTT	CASSLQRGGRTGELFF
TRBJ1-1	TRBV18	few	NA	TGTGCCAGCTCAGAAAACTTGAACACTGAAGCTTTCTTT	CASSENLNTEAFF
TRBJ1-5	TRBV28	few	TRBD1	TGTGCCAGCAGTTTACTCCAGGGGGAGGTACAGCCCCAGCATTTT	CASSLLQGEVQPQHF
TRBJ2-3	TRBV9	NA	NA	TGTGCCAGCAGCGCCCCCCCTACATCCGGAGATACGCAGTATTTT	CASSAPPTSGDTQYF
TRBJ2-5	TRBV6-5	NA	NA	TGTGCCAGCAGTTACTCGCGAGGCTACTCGGGAGAGACCCAGTACTTC	CASSYSRGYSGETQYF